Detailed here is one T cell receptor (beta chain). This sample was taken from a study of control samples from healthy donors and cancer patients. Clones were sequenced by immunoSEQ multiplex PCR, and TCRdb holds only the in-frame ones, with some missing. The data contain 90,000 to 150,000 clones, about 91% of them seen just once; the ten biggest clones take up around 3.5%. CDR1 MNHNY and CDR2 SVGAGI come from the germline V gene (reference sequence). The CDR3 covers 16 residues. V shed 7 bases and J 1 base; nucleotides not matched to a gene: 9. The rearrangement joins TRBV6-6 to TRBJ1-4; 7 positions match TRBD1. The receptor's source is a man between 40 and 49 years old in good health. Sequencing was carried out using blood. The CDR3 spells CASTDDRVGTNEKLFF. Here the CDR3 DNA reads TGTGCCAGCACCGATGACAGGGTTGGAACTAATGAAAAACTGTTTTTT.